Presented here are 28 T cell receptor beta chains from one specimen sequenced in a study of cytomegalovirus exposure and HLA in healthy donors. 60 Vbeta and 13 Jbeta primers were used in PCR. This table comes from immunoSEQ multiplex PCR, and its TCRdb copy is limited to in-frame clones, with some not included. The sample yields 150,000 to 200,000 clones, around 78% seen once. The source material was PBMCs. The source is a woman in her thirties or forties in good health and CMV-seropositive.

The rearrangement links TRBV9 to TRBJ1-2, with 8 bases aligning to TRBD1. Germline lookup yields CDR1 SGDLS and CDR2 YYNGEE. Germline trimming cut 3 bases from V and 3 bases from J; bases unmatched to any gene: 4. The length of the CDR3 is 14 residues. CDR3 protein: CASSETGAHYGYTF. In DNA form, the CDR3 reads TGTGCCAGCAGCGAGACAGGGGCCCACTATGGCTACACCTTC.

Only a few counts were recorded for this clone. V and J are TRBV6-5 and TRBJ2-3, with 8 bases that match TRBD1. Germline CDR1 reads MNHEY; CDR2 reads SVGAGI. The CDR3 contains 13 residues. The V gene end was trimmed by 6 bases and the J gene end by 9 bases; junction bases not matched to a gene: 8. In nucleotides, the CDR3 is TGTGCCAGCAGGGCGACAGGGGTAGAGACGCAGTATTTT. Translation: CASRATGVETQYF.

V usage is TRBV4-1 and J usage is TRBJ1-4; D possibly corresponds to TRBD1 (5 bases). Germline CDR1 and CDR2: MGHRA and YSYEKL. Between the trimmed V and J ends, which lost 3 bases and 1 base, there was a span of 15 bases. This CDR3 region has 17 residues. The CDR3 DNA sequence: TGCGCCAGCAGCCAGGTCAGGGTAGCTCGAACTAATGAAAAACTGTTTTTT. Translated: CASSQVRVARTNEKLFF.

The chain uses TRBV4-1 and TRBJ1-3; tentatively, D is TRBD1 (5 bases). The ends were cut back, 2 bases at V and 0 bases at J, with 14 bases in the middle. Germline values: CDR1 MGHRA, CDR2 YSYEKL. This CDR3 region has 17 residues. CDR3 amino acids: CASSQSTGTTSGNTIYF. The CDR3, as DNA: TGCGCCAGCAGCCAATCCACAGGTACCACCTCTGGAAACACCATATATTTT.

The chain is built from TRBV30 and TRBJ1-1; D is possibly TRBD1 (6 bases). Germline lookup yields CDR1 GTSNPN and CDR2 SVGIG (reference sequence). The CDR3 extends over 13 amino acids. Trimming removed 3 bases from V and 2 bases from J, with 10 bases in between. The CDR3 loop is CAWSSGHNTEAFF. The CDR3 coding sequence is TGTGCCTGGAGCTCGGGACATAACACTGAAGCTTTCTTT.

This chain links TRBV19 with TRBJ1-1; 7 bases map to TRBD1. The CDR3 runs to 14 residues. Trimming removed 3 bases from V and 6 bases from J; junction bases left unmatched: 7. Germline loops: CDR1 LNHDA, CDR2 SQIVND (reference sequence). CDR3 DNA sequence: TGTGCCAGTAGTATGCCAGGGGGGAATGCTGAAGCTTTCTTT. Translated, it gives CASSMPGGNAEAFF.

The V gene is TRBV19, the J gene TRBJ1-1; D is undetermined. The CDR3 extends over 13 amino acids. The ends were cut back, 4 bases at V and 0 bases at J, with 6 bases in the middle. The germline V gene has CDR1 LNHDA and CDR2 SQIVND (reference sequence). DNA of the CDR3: TGTGCCAGTAGTACGGGGATGAACACTGAAGCTTTCTTT. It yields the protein CASSTGMNTEAFF.

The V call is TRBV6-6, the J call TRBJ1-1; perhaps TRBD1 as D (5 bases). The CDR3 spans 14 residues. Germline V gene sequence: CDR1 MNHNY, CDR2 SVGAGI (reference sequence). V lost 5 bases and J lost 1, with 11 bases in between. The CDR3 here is CASSLQVPNTEAFF. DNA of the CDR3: TGTGCCAGCAGTCTACAGGTCCCGAACACTGAAGCTTTCTTT.

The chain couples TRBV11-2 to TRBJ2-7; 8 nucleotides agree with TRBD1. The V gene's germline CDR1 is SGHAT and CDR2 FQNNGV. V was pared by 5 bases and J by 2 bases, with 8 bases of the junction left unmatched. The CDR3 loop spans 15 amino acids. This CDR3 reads CASSLGQAVAYEQYF. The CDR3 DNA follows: TGTGCCAGCAGCCTGGGACAGGCGGTCGCCTACGAGCAGTACTTC.

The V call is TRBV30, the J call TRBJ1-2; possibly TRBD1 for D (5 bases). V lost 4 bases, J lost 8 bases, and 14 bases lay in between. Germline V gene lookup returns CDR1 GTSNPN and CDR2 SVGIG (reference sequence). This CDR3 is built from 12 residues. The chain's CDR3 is CAWILGARGYTF. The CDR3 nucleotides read TGTGCCTGGATTTTAGGGGCGCGGGGCTACACCTTC.

The CDR3 DNA sequence: TGTGCCAGCAGCAGAGGACAGGGGAACTATGGCTACACCTTC. Translation: CASSRGQGNYGYTF. This chain connects TRBV5-4 to TRBJ1-2, with 9 bases lining up with TRBD1. This CDR3 has 14 residues. Trimming at V came to 4 bases and at J to 2 bases, leaving 3 bases not matched to a gene. Germline V gene lookup returns CDR1 SGHNT and CDR2 YYREEE (reference sequence).

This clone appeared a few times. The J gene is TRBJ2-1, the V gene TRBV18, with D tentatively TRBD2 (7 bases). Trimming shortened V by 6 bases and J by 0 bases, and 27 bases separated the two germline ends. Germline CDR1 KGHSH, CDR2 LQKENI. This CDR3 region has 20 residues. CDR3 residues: CASSSFAPGGHSSSYNEQFF. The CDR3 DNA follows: TGTGCCAGCTCTTCCTTCGCGCCCGGGGGGCACTCGAGCTCCTACAATGAGCAGTTCTTC. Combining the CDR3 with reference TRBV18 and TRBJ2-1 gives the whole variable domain NAGVMQNPRHLVRRRGQEARLRCSPMKGHSHVYWYRQLPEEGLKFMVYLQKENIIDESGMPKERFSAEFPKEGPSILRIQQVVRGDSAAYFCASSSFAPGGHSSSYNEQFFGPGTRLTVL.

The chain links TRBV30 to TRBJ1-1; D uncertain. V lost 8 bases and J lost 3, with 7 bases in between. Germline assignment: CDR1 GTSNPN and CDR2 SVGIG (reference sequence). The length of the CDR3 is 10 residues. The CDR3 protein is CAGRYTEAFF. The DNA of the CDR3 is TGTGCCGGCAGATACACTGAAGCTTTCTTT.

CDR3: CASGSFQPQHF. The CDR3 DNA follows: TGTGCCTCCGGTAGTTTTCAGCCCCAGCATTTT. The chain is built from TRBV6-6 and TRBJ1-5; unclear D gene. The CDR3 has 11 amino acids. Trimming stripped 11 bases from V and 6 bases from J, with 11 bases between. CDR1 and CDR2 from the germline V gene are MNHNY and SVGAGI (reference sequence).

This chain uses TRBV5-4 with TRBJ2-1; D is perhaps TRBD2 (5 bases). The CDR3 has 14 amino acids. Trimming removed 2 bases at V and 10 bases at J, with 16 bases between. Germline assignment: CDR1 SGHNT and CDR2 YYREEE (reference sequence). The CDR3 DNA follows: TGTGCCAGCAGCTTCGGTTCCAGTGAGCGGGAGCAGTTCTTC. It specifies CASSFGSSEREQFF.

The CDR3 loop reads CASSLDERGRGEQFF. The CDR3 region has the DNA TGTGCCAGCAGCTTAGACGAGCGGGGGAGAGGTGAGCAGTTCTTC. The rearrangement joins TRBV7-3 to TRBJ2-1; TRBD2 agrees at 8 bases. Germline assignment: CDR1 SGHTA and CDR2 FQGTGA. The CDR3 runs 15 residues. V shed 2 bases, J shed 9 bases, and the junction held 9 bases outside the gene matches.

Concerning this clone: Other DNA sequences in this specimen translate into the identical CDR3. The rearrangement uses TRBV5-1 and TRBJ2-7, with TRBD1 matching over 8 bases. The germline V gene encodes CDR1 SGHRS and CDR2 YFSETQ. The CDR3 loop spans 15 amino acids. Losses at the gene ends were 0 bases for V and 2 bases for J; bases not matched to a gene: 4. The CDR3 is CASSLVGQGPYEQYF. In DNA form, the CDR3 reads TGCGCCAGCAGCTTGGTTGGACAGGGTCCCTACGAGCAGTACTTC.

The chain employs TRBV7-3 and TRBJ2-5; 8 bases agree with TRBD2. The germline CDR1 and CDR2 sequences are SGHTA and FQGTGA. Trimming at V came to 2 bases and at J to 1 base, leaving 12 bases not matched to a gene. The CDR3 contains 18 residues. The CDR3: CASSLSASRLASQETQYF. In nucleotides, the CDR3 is TGTGCCAGCAGCTTATCGGCTTCGAGACTAGCGAGCCAAGAGACCCAGTACTTC.

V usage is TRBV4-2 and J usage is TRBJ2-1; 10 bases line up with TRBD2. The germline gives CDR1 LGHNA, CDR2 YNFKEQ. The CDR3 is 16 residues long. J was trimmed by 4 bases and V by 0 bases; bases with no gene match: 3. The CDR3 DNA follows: TGTGCCAGCAGCCAAGATCCTAGCGGGGGTTACAATGAGCAGTTCTTC. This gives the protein CASSQDPSGGYNEQFF.

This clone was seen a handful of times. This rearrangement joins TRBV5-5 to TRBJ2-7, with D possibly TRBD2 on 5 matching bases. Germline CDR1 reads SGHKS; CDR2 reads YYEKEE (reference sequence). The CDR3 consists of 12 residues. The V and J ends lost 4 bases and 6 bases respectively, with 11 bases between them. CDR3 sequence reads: CASSLDLREQYF. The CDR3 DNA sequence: TGTGCCAGCAGCCTGGACTTACGCGAGCAGTACTTC.

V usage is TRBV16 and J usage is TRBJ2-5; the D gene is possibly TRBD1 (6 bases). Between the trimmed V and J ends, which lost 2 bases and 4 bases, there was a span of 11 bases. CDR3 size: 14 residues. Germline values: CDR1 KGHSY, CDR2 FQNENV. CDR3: CASSQNRVGETQYF. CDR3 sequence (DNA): TGTGCCAGCAGCCAAAACAGGGTTGGAGAGACCCAGTACTTC.

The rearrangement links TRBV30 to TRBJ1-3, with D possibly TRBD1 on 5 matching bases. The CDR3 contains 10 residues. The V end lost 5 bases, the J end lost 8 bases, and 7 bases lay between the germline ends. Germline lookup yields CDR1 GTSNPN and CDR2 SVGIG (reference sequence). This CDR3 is CAWSQDTIYF. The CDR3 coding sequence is TGTGCCTGGTCACAGGACACCATATATTTT.

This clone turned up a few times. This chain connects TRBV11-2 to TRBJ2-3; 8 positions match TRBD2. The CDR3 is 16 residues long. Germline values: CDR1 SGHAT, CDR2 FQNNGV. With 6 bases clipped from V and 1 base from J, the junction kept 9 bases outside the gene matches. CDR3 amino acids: CASRRPGLARTDTQYF. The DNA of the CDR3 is TGTGCCAGCAGGCGTCCCGGACTAGCCCGCACAGATACGCAGTATTTT.

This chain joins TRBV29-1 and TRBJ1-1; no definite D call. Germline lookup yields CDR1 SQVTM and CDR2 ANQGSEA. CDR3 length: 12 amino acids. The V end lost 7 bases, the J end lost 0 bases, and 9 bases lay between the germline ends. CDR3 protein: CSAAEMNTEAFF. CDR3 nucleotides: TGCAGCGCCGCGGAGATGAACACTGAAGCTTTCTTT.

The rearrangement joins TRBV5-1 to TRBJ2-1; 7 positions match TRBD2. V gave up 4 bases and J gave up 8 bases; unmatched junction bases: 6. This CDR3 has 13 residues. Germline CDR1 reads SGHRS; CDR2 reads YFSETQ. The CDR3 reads CASSPAGEHEQFF. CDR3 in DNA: TGCGCCAGCAGCCCGGCGGGGGAACATGAGCAGTTCTTC.

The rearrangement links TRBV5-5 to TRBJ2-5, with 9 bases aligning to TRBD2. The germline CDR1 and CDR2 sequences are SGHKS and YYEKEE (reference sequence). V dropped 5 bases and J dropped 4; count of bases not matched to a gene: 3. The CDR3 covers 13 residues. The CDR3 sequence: CASRREGIETQYF. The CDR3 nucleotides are TGTGCCAGCAGGCGGGAGGGGATAGAGACCCAGTACTTC. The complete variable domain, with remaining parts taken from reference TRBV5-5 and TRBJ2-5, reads DAGVTQSPTHLIKTRGQQVTLRCSPISGHKSVSWYQQVLGQGPQFIFQYYEKEERGRGNFPDRFSARQFPNYSSELNVNALLLGDSALYLCASRREGIETQYFGPGTRLLVL.

The CDR3: CASSFSDRGSHGYTF. The CDR3 DNA follows: TGTGCCAGCAGTTTTTCGGACAGGGGGTCCCATGGCTACACCTTC. This rearrangement joins TRBV27 to TRBJ1-2; TRBD1 agrees at 10 bases. Germline V gene data show CDR1 as MNHEY and CDR2 as SMNVEV (reference sequence). The CDR3 is 15 residues long. The ends lost 3 bases at V and 6 bases at J; junction bases unmatched: 7.

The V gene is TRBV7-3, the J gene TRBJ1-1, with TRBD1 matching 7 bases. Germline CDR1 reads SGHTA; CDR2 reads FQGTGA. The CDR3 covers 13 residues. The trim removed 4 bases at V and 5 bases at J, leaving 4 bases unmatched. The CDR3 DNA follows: TGTGCCAGCAGCTATGGACAGGCGACTGAAGCTTTCTTT. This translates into CASSYGQATEAFF.